One sample yielded the 32 T cell receptor beta chains listed below, sequenced in a study of human T cells and chemical hapten exposure. The total RNA was obtained from whole blood that was not fractionated. TCRdb re-called the 5' RACE reads with MiXCR, one entry per CDR3 protein. The table has 81,000 or so distinct CDR3 sequences, 6% to 8.5% seen once; the top ten hold under 2.5%. Receptor source: a male donor in good health.

This clonotype was seen at least ten times. The chain has TRBV5-1 and TRBJ1-4; a weak D match, TRBD1 (5 bases). The CDR3 contains 16 residues. From germline, CDR1 is SGHRS and CDR2 YFSETQ. V was clipped by 5 bases and J by 7 bases, with 21 bases between them. The DNA of the CDR3 is TGCGCCAGCAGATCCCGCCCAACAGGAGAGAGTGAAAAACTGTTTTTT. Translation: CASRSRPTGESEKLFF.

This clonotype was counted many times. The chain carries TRBV13 and TRBJ2-1; D gene unclear. The germline CDR1 and CDR2 sequences are PRHDT and FYEKMQ (reference sequence). With 3 bases removed from V and 7 bases from J, the gap between germline ends came to 13 bases. The CDR3 has 14 amino acids. The CDR3 spells CASSFSRLSNEQFF. The CDR3, as DNA: TGTGCCAGCAGCTTTTCTAGACTTAGTAATGAGCAGTTCTTC. The full variable domain, its missing parts supplied by reference TRBV13 and TRBJ2-1, is AAGVIQSPRHLIKEKRETATLKCYPIPRHDTVYWYQQGPGQDPQFLISFYEKMQSDKGSIPDRFSAQQFSDYHSELNMSSLELGDSALYFCASSFSRLSNEQFFGPGTRLTVL.

The chain is built from TRBV11-2 and TRBJ2-1, with 15 bases identical to TRBD2. Losses at the gene ends were 5 bases for V and 6 bases for J; bases not matched to a gene: 11. CDR3 length: 18 residues. Germline loops: CDR1 SGHAT, CDR2 FQNNGV. CDR3 sequence (DNA): TGTGCCAGCAGCCAGGGACTAGCGGGGGGCCGGTCGCGCAATGAGCAGTTCTTC. Its translation is CASSQGLAGGRSRNEQFF.

This clonotype was recorded many times. The rearrangement joins TRBV28 to TRBJ2-7, with 11 bases lining up with TRBD2. Germline CDR1 MDHEN, CDR2 SYDVKM. The CDR3 length is 15 residues. The V segment lost 8 bases and the J segment 5 bases; nucleotides outside the gene matches: 11. The CDR3: CASHSLAGGFHEQYF. Here the CDR3 DNA reads TGTGCCAGCCATAGTTTAGCGGGGGGGTTCCACGAGCAGTACTTC.

This clonotype was counted between two and nine times. The rearrangement joins TRBV2 to TRBJ1-4, with 7 bases that match TRBD1. The CDR3 is made up of 15 amino acids. V was clipped by 2 bases and J by 5 bases; unmatched bases: 5. Germline CDR1 reads SNHLY; CDR2 reads FYNNEI. The CDR3 DNA reads TGTGCCAGCAGTGAACTTCGGACAGGAAATGAAAAACTGTTTTTT. This gives the protein CASSELRTGNEKLFF.

The chain combines TRBV7-9 with TRBJ1-1; D call uncertain. CDR3 length: 14 amino acids. With 3 bases removed from V and 1 base from J, the gap between germline ends came to 9 bases. Germline-derived CDR1 and CDR2 are SEHNR and FQNEAQ (reference sequence). The CDR3 protein is CASSFPAGNTEAFF. The CDR3 region has the DNA TGTGCCAGCAGCTTTCCCGCAGGGAACACTGAAGCTTTCTTT.

This clonotype appeared many times. This chain uses TRBV4-2 with TRBJ1-6; D is possibly TRBD1 (5 bases). The germline V and J ends were trimmed by 0 bases and 10 bases, with 10 bases remaining between them. Germline V lookup: CDR1 LGHNA, CDR2 YNFKEQ. This CDR3 contains 14 residues. The CDR3 DNA sequence: TGTGCCAGCAGCCAAGACGCCCGGGGGTCACCCCTCCACTTT. Its translation: CASSQDARGSPLHF.

The V gene is TRBV6-5, the J gene TRBJ1-2; D remains unclear. This CDR3 contains 14 residues. Germline V gene lookup returns CDR1 MNHEY and CDR2 SVGAGI. The germline V and J ends were trimmed by 8 bases and 6 bases, with 19 bases remaining between them. DNA for the CDR3: TGTGCCAGCCGCACCGAGGACCCTAGGGATGGCTACACCTTC. Its translation: CASRTEDPRDGYTF.

This clonotype has a count of ten or more. The chain combines TRBV6-2 or TRBV6-3 with TRBJ1-5, with D uncertain. The CDR3 has 15 residues. Trimming left V 4 bases short and J 0 bases short, with 10 bases between. CDR1 and CDR2 from the germline V gene are MNHEY and SVGEGT. CDR3 DNA sequence: TGTGCCAGCAGTTGGAGGTTTGATAGCAATCAGCCCCAGCATTTT. It codes for CASSWRFDSNQPQHF.

This clonotype has at least ten counts. The V call is TRBV27, the J call TRBJ2-5; D is possibly TRBD1 (6 bases). This CDR3 is built from 14 residues. Germline V gene data show CDR1 as MNHEY and CDR2 as SMNVEV (reference sequence). The ends were cut back, 6 bases at V and 7 bases at J, with 18 bases in the middle. Here the CDR3 reads CASRHDRFGGTQYF. The CDR3 nucleotides read TGTGCCAGCAGACACGACAGGTTCGGAGGGACCCAGTACTTC.

The chain employs TRBV6-6 and TRBJ1-2; D is ambiguous. The CDR3 extends over 14 amino acids. The V gene lost 0 bases and the J gene lost 3 bases, with 8 bases spanning the gap. Germline V CDR1 and CDR2: MNHNY, SVGAGI (reference sequence). Here the CDR3 DNA reads TGTGCCAGCAGTTACTCGAGGGTGGACTATGGCTACACCTTC. It encodes CASSYSRVDYGYTF.

This clonotype was picked up a small number of times. The V and J genes are TRBV6-5 and TRBJ2-5; the D call may be TRBD1 or TRBD2 (5 bases each). The ends were cut back, 2 bases at V and 1 base at J, with 8 bases in the middle. Germline loops: CDR1 MNHEY, CDR2 SVGAGI. The CDR3 is 14 amino acids. This CDR3 reads CASSYGTVQETQYF. CDR3 DNA: TGTGCCAGCAGTTACGGGACGGTCCAAGAGACCCAGTACTTC.

This clonotype was counted only a few times. The V call is TRBV5-6, the J call TRBJ2-2; no definite D call. The germline CDR1 and CDR2 sequences are SGHDT and YYEEEE. V lost 1 base, J lost 2 bases, and 9 bases lay in between. The CDR3 spans 15 residues. DNA for the CDR3: TGTGCCAGCAGCTTGAGGACCACCAACACCGGGGAGCTGTTTTTT. This encodes CASSLRTTNTGELFF.

This clonotype was detected many times. The rearrangement joins TRBV6-2 or TRBV6-3 to TRBJ2-6, with no clear D. This CDR3 is built from 16 residues. CDR1 is MNHEY and CDR2 is SVGEGT in the germline V gene. V was pared by 1 base and J by 0 bases, with 7 bases between. DNA of the CDR3: TGTGCCAGCAGTTACTTGGTCAGCTCTGGGGCCAACGTCCTGACTTTC. Amino acid sequence: CASSYLVSSGANVLTF.

This clonotype was counted a few times. The chain has TRBV3-1 and TRBJ2-5, with 7 positions matching TRBD2. Trimming took 0 bases from V and 2 from J; bases not matched to a gene: 3. The length of the CDR3 is 15 residues. Germline V lookup: CDR1 LGHDT, CDR2 YNNKEL (reference sequence). The CDR3: CASSQDSGRQETQYF. In DNA form, the CDR3 reads TGTGCCAGCAGCCAAGATTCCGGGAGGCAAGAGACCCAGTACTTC.

This chain links TRBV5-1 with TRBJ1-2; D not resolved. The V and J ends lost 4 bases and 6 bases respectively, with 19 bases between them. Germline V lookup: CDR1 SGHRS, CDR2 YFSETQ. The CDR3 extends over 15 amino acids. The DNA of the CDR3 is TGCGCCAGCAGCCTCCTCCCCAGTCATCCGAATGGCTACACCTTC. Translation gives CASSLLPSHPNGYTF.

In its sample, this clonotype was seen many times. V is TRBV29-1 and J is TRBJ2-7; D possibly corresponds to TRBD1 (5 bases). Germline values: CDR1 SQVTM, CDR2 ANQGSEA. Between the trimmed V and J ends, which lost 2 bases and 1 base, there was a span of 15 bases. CDR3 size: 15 residues. CDR3 DNA sequence: TGCAGCGTTGAATTCTGGGGCAGACAGTCCTACGAGCAGTACTTC. It yields the protein CSVEFWGRQSYEQYF.

The chain couples TRBV7-9 to TRBJ2-5; TRBD1 matches 7 bases. This CDR3 spans 15 amino acids. The ends lost 5 bases at V and 2 bases at J; junction bases unmatched: 8. In germline, CDR1 is SEHNR, CDR2 FQNEAQ (reference sequence). Here the CDR3 reads CASSRAGTEQETQYF. The CDR3 DNA sequence: TGTGCCAGCAGCCGCGCCGGGACAGAACAAGAGACCCAGTACTTC.

This clonotype was observed at least ten times. CDR3 sequence reads: CSVEGEGSTYEQYF. The CDR3, as DNA: TGCAGCGTTGAGGGAGAGGGATCCACCTACGAGCAGTACTTC. J is TRBJ2-7 and V is TRBV29-1, with a possible D match to TRBD2 (5 bases). Germline lookup yields CDR1 SQVTM and CDR2 ANQGSEA. The CDR3 is 14 amino acids. Between the trimmed V and J ends, which lost 3 bases and 2 bases, there was a span of 14 bases.

The chain has TRBV14 and TRBJ2-3, with 12 bases that match TRBD2. V lost 0 bases, J lost 2 bases, and 6 bases stayed unmatched. Per germline, CDR1 SGHDN and CDR2 FVKESK. The CDR3 runs to 18 residues. The CDR3 spells CASSQETLAGGPTDTQYF. In DNA, the CDR3 is TGTGCCAGCAGCCAAGAAACCCTAGCGGGAGGGCCCACAGATACGCAGTATTTT. Full variable domain (missing parts from reference TRBV14 and TRBJ2-3): EAGVTQFPSHSVIEKGQTVTLRCDPISGHDNLYWYRRVMGKEIKFLLHFVKESKQDESGMPNNRFLAERTGGTYSTLKVQPAELEDSGVYFCASSQETLAGGPTDTQYFGPGTRLTVL.

At least ten counts were recorded for this clonotype. The V and J genes are TRBV12-3 or TRBV12-4 and TRBJ2-7; 7 positions agree with TRBD1. J lost 6 bases, V lost 5 bases, and 4 bases had no gene match. CDR3 size: 12 residues. CDR3 region: CASSMTGPEQYF. The CDR3 DNA reads as TGTGCCAGCAGTATGACAGGGCCCGAGCAGTACTTC.

This clonotype was found many times. The V gene is TRBV6-6, the J gene TRBJ1-2; tentatively, D is TRBD1 (6 bases). Germline CDR1 reads MNHNY; CDR2 reads SVGAGI (reference sequence). The CDR3 runs 13 residues. The germline V and J ends were trimmed by 2 bases and 8 bases, with 12 bases remaining between them. The DNA for the CDR3 is TGTGCCAGCAGTTACGGTACAGGGCAAGGCTACACCTTC. This sequence encodes CASSYGTGQGYTF.

This clonotype was seen only a few times. This rearrangement joins TRBV20-1 to TRBJ2-7, with a weak D call TRBD1 (6 bases). The V and J ends lost 3 bases and 4 bases respectively, with 16 bases between them. The CDR3 runs 14 residues. Germline V CDR1 and CDR2: DFQATT, SNEGSKA (reference sequence). The CDR3: CSASEQGRRYEQYF. The CDR3 nucleotides are TGCAGTGCTAGCGAACAGGGACGTCGGTACGAGCAGTACTTC.

This clonotype was found a few times. The V call is TRBV6-2 or TRBV6-3, the J call TRBJ1-1, with D hard to call. V shed 7 bases and J shed 2 bases, with 5 bases lying between them. CDR1 is MNHEY and CDR2 is SVGEGT in the germline V gene. The CDR3 runs to 11 residues. In DNA, the CDR3 is TGTGCCAGCACCCACAACACTGAAGCTTTCTTT. This encodes CASTHNTEAFF.

As to this clonotype: This may come from a read error, since a much larger clone is one base off. The chain uses TRBV19 and TRBJ2-7; D possibly corresponds to TRBD2 (6 bases). This CDR3 comprises 14 residues. The V gene's germline CDR1 is LNHDA and CDR2 SQIVND (reference sequence). Written as DNA, the CDR3 is TGTGCCAGTAGCCAGTTAGCGGACTCCTACGAGAAGTACTTC. Translated, it gives CASSQLADSYEKYF. Filled out from reference TRBV19 and TRBJ2-7, the complete variable domain reads DGGITQSPKYLFRKEGQNVTLSCEQNLNHDAMYWYRQDPGQGLRLIYYSQIVNDFQKGDIAEGYSVSREKKESFPLTVTSAQKNPTAFYLCASSQLADSYEKYFGPGTRLTVT.

In its sample, this clonotype was seen many times. This chain uses TRBV20-1 with TRBJ1-5, with D possibly matching TRBD1 (5 bases). This CDR3 has 14 amino acids. Deletions cut 8 bases from V and 2 bases from J, with 16 bases between. The germline V gene encodes CDR1 DFQATT and CDR2 SNEGSKA (reference sequence). The CDR3 DNA is TGCAGTCATTCGGGGGTATCGGGCAATCAGCCCCAGCATTTT. Its translation: CSHSGVSGNQPQHF.

V usage is TRBV2 and J usage is TRBJ1-1; 9 bases are shared with TRBD1. This CDR3 is built from 16 residues. J was trimmed by 3 bases and V by 4 bases; bases with no gene match: 9. Germline CDR1 reads SNHLY; CDR2 reads FYNNEI. Written as DNA, the CDR3 is TGTGCCAGCAGTGGACAGGGGGTAGTAATCGACACTGAAGCTTTCTTT. Translation: CASSGQGVVIDTEAFF.

This clonotype was observed many times. The chain uses TRBV12-3 or TRBV12-4 and TRBJ2-5, with 7 bases fitting TRBD1. The CDR3 has 14 amino acids. V dropped 4 bases and J dropped 2; count of bases not matched to a gene: 4. CDR3 DNA sequence: TGTGCCAGCAGTTGGAGGACAGGACAAGAGACCCAGTACTTC. It specifies CASSWRTGQETQYF.

This clonotype showed up many times. The chain employs TRBV6-2 or TRBV6-3 and TRBJ1-5; the D gene is possibly TRBD1 (6 bases). Germline V gene sequence: CDR1 MNHEY, CDR2 SVGEGT. The V gene lost 2 bases and the J gene lost 4 bases, with 6 bases spanning the gap. The CDR3 is made up of 13 amino acids. CDR3 in DNA: TGTGCCAGCAGTTACAGGGGGAATCAGCCCCAGCATTTT. Translating gives CASSYRGNQPQHF.

The V and J genes are TRBV9 and TRBJ1-2; the match to TRBD1 covers 9 bases. Trimming at V came to 0 bases and at J to 3 bases, leaving 15 bases not matched to a gene. Germline V gives CDR1 SGDLS, CDR2 YYNGEE. The CDR3 runs to 19 residues. Written as DNA, the CDR3 is TGTGCCAGCAGCGTAGGCCTTACCATACAGGGGGCGCGGGACTATGGCTACACCTTC. Its translation: CASSVGLTIQGARDYGYTF.

This clonotype was counted only a few times. This chain links TRBV6-2 or TRBV6-3 with TRBJ2-2; D is perhaps TRBD1 (6 bases). The CDR3 covers 18 residues. Looked up from germline, CDR1 is MNHEY and CDR2 is SVGEGT. Trimming shortened V by 5 bases and J by 2 bases, and 21 bases separated the two germline ends. CDR3 region: CASSAGTPGLINTGELFF. The CDR3 coding sequence is TGTGCCAGCAGTGCCGGGACACCAGGTTTGATAAACACCGGGGAGCTGTTTTTT.

The chain recombines TRBV20-1 with TRBJ2-7, with a weak D call TRBD1 (6 bases). V dropped 0 bases and J dropped 2 bases, with 17 bases sitting between them. Germline-derived CDR1 and CDR2 are DFQATT and SNEGSKA (reference sequence). This CDR3 spans 16 amino acids. The chain's CDR3 is CSAREAQGLPPYEQYF. The CDR3, as DNA: TGCAGTGCTAGAGAAGCTCAGGGGTTACCCCCCTACGAGCAGTACTTC.